These T cell receptor beta chains were read from a single sample in a study of technical replicates of blood from a few donors. The assay was immunoSEQ multiplex PCR, and TCRdb's table has in-frame clones only and misses some. Among about 70,000 clones listed, about 94% were seen once. The source material was T cells isolated from PBMCs. These receptors came from a human donor in good health. The CDR3 runs from the conserved cysteine through the conserved F or W. D genes are given only for firm matches. Expanded clones get a size class; other rows say once, few or many, or leave the size out.

>-|13|TRBD1|TRBV13|TRBJ2-7
CATTQGGDYEQYF
TGTGCCACCACACAGGGGGGAGACTACGAGCAGTACTTC
>-|13|-|TRBV5-1|TRBJ2-1
CASSLDYQNEQFF
TGCGCCAGCAGCTTGGATTATCAGAATGAGCAGTTCTTC
>-|14|-|TRBV18|TRBJ1-4
CASSPGGNREKLFF
TGTGCCAGCTCACCGGGGGGAAATCGTGAAAAACTGTTTTTT
>once|15|-|TRBV28|TRBJ1-5
CASSLGASGNQPQHF
TGTGCCAGCAGTTTGGGGGCGTCCGGCAATCAGCCCCAGCATTTT
>-|12|-|TRBV6-6|TRBJ2-3
CASSYELLGQYF
TGTGCCAGCAGTTATGAGCTCCTCGGGCAGTATTTT
>-|15|TRBD1|TRBV9|TRBJ1-3
CASSGDRGSGNTIYF
TGTGCCAGCAGCGGGGACAGGGGCTCTGGAAACACCATATATTTT
>-|16|TRBD2|TRBV2|TRBJ2-1
CASIRTSGKSYNEQFF
TGTGCCAGCATACGGACTAGCGGGAAATCCTACAATGAGCAGTTCTTC
>-|15|-|TRBV7-8|TRBJ1-5
CASSLLAGSNQPQHF
TGTGCCAGCAGCTTATTGGCAGGTTCCAATCAGCCCCAGCATTTT
>medium-sized|12|-|TRBV28|TRBJ1-5
CASNQGLQPQHF
TGTGCCAGCAATCAGGGGTTACAGCCCCAGCATTTT
>-|15|TRBD2|TRBV6-5|TRBJ2-7
CASRGLAGGYYEQYF
TGTGCCAGCAGGGGACTAGCGGGAGGTTACTACGAGCAGTACTTC
>-|17|TRBD2|TRBV4-1|TRBJ2-1
CASSQNSGGGSYNEQFF
TGCGCCAGCAGCCAAAACTCGGGCGGGGGCTCCTACAATGAGCAGTTCTTC
>-|16|-|TRBV7-3|TRBJ2-7
CASSSGTLGGVYEQYF
TGTGCCAGCAGCTCCGGGACTTTAGGGGGGGTCTACGAGCAGTACTTC
>-|16|TRBD2|TRBV6-5|TRBJ2-1
CASSLAGGPLYNEQFF
TGTGCCAGCAGTTTAGCGGGAGGGCCACTTTACAATGAGCAGTTCTTC
>-|13|TRBD2|TRBV10-2|TRBJ2-1
CASRLAGGNEQFF
TGCGCCAGCAGGCTAGCGGGAGGCAATGAGCAGTTCTTC
>-|16|TRBD2|TRBV9|TRBJ2-5
CASSVGLAGVEETQYF
TGTGCCAGCAGCGTAGGGCTAGCGGGAGTTGAAGAGACCCAGTACTTC
>-|16|-|TRBV9|TRBJ1-1
CASSVGTGKSDTEAFF
TGTGCCAGCAGCGTTGGGACTGGAAAGTCGGACACTGAAGCTTTCTTT
>-|12|TRBD1|TRBV12-5|TRBJ2-7
CASGWTGDEQYF
TGTGCTAGTGGTTGGACAGGGGACGAGCAGTACTTC
>-|13|-|TRBV29-1|TRBJ2-7
CSVESLSSYEQYF
TGCAGCGTTGAAAGCCTTTCCTCCTACGAGCAGTACTTC
>-|15|-|TRBV6-5|TRBJ1-2
CASTQLGIANYGYTF
TGTGCCAGCACCCAGCTAGGGATAGCGAACTATGGCTACACCTTC
>-|14|-|TRBV5-1|TRBJ2-1
CASRWSGGYNEQFF
TGCGCCAGCAGGTGGTCGGGTGGATACAATGAGCAGTTCTTC
>-|16|-|TRBV25-1|TRBJ2-2
CASSEFGLGGNGELFF
TGTGCCAGCAGTGAATTCGGCCTAGGAGGAAACGGGGAGCTGTTTTTT
>-|13|TRBD2|TRBV19|TRBJ2-1
CASTPGLGVEQFF
TGTGCCAGTACCCCGGGACTAGGCGTTGAGCAGTTCTTC
>-|11|-|TRBV29-1|TRBJ1-2
CSVEQNYGYTF
TGCAGCGTTGAACAGAACTATGGCTACACCTTC
>-|15|TRBD2|TRBV11-3|TRBJ2-7
CASSPRLAGNYEQYF
TGTGCCAGCAGTCCCAGACTAGCCGGTAACTACGAGCAGTACTTC
>-|13|-|TRBV7-9|TRBJ2-3
CASSPASVDTQYF
TGTGCCAGCAGCCCTGCTAGCGTGGATACGCAGTATTTT
>once|13|TRBD1|TRBV30|TRBJ2-7
CAWSETRGREQYF
TGTGCCTGGAGTGAAACCAGGGGGCGAGAGCAGTACTTC
>-|14|TRBD1|TRBV6-1|TRBJ2-7
CASSGQGISYEQYF
TGTGCCAGCAGTGGACAGGGCATCTCCTACGAGCAGTACTTC
>-|15|TRBD2|TRBV7-3|TRBJ2-3
CASSPGLAVTDTQYF
TGTGCCAGCAGCCCGGGACTAGCGGTCACAGATACGCAGTATTTT
>once|15|TRBD2|TRBV5-1|TRBJ2-1
CASSLLASGRYEQFF
TGCGCCAGCAGCTTGTTAGCTAGCGGGAGATATGAGCAGTTCTTC
>once|12|TRBD1|TRBV6-5|TRBJ2-7
CASRRDRGEQYF
TGTGCCAGCCGCCGGGACAGGGGTGAACAGTACTTC
>once|12|-|TRBV28|TRBJ2-7
CASSSITDEQYF
TGTGCCAGCAGTTCGATTACGGACGAGCAGTACTTC
>-|15|TRBD2|TRBV7-9|TRBJ2-3
CASSSGTSGFDTQYF
TGTGCCAGCAGCAGCGGGACTAGCGGGTTCGATACGCAGTATTTT
>-|15|TRBD1|TRBV4-1|TRBJ2-7
CASRSTGTGTYEQYF
TGCGCCAGCAGGAGCACCGGGACAGGGACCTACGAGCAGTACTTC
>-|15|TRBD1|TRBV5-1|TRBJ2-7
CASSPGTGIGYEQYF
TGCGCCAGCAGCCCCGGGACAGGGATCGGCTACGAGCAGTACTTC
>-|14|TRBD2|TRBV9|TRBJ2-1
CASSSGLAGDEQFF
TGTGCCAGCAGCTCGGGACTAGCGGGAGATGAGCAGTTCTTC
>-|15|-|TRBV6-6|TRBJ2-7
CASTSGREYPYEQYF
TGTGCCAGCACCTCGGGGCGGGAATATCCCTACGAGCAGTACTTC
>once|16|TRBD1|TRBV19|TRBJ1-5
CASSEWAGGSNQPQHF
TGTGCCAGTAGTGAGTGGGCAGGGGGAAGCAATCAGCCCCAGCATTTT
>-|12|-|TRBV29-1|TRBJ1-1
CSGRYEHTEAFF
TGCAGCGGTAGATATGAGCACACTGAAGCTTTCTTT
>-|15|-|TRBV19|TRBJ1-5
CASSSPGAALQPQHF
TGTGCCAGTAGTTCACCGGGAGCGGCACTTCAGCCCCAGCATTTT
>-|16|-|TRBV19|TRBJ2-2
CASSIEAGVHTGELFF
TGTGCCAGTAGTATAGAGGCAGGGGTTCACACCGGGGAGCTGTTTTTT
>-|14|TRBD1|TRBV6-6|TRBJ2-2
CASSWTGDTGELFF
TGTGCCAGCAGTTGGACAGGGGACACCGGGGAGCTGTTTTTT
>-|14|-|TRBV7-9|TRBJ2-7
CASSRRDKTYEQYF
TGTGCCAGCAGCCGACGGGACAAGACCTACGAGCAGTACTTC
>once|17|TRBD2|TRBV19|TRBJ2-5
CASSIILLAGVMETQYF
TGTGCCAGTAGTATAATCCTCCTAGCGGGAGTGATGGAGACCCAGTACTTC
>-|15|TRBD1|TRBV4-3|TRBJ2-7
CASSYGTGGSYEQYF
TGCGCCAGCAGCTACGGGACAGGGGGGTCCTACGAGCAGTACTTC
>-|17|-|TRBV19|TRBJ2-7
CASSIDESRGINGEQYF
TGTGCCAGTAGTATAGATGAGTCGAGGGGGATTAACGGGGAGCAGTACTTC
>-|16|TRBD1|TRBV4-2|TRBJ1-2
CASSQAGTGRNYGYTF
TGTGCCAGCAGCCAAGCCGGGACAGGGCGGAACTATGGCTACACCTTC
>-|15|TRBD1|TRBV11-3|TRBJ2-7
CASSRGQGTSYEQYF
TGTGCCAGCAGCCGGGGACAGGGGACTTCCTACGAGCAGTACTTC
>-|15|TRBD2|TRBV11-3|TRBJ2-2
CASSPTSGKVGELFF
TGTGCCAGCAGCCCCACCAGCGGGAAGGTCGGGGAGCTGTTTTTT
>once|15|-|TRBV7-6|TRBJ2-3
CASSPQTRVTDTQYF
TGTGCCAGCAGCCCACAGACTAGAGTCACAGATACGCAGTATTTT